This entry lists 12 T cell receptor beta chains sequenced from one sample in a study of cytomegalovirus exposure and HLA in healthy donors. Vbeta (60) and Jbeta (13) primers were used in the PCR. Profiled with immunoSEQ multiplex PCR; TCRdb holds only in-frame clones, not every one. This table has 150,000 or so clones, roughly 80% appearing once. The source material was PBMCs. The receptors were sampled from a woman aged 18-29 years in good health and CMV-seronegative.

This clone was detected once. The gene calls are TRBV28 and TRBJ2-7; D remains ambiguous. V gave up 5 bases and J gave up 6 bases, with 5 bases separating them. The CDR3 covers 10 residues. CDR1 MDHEN and CDR2 SYDVKM come from the germline V gene. The CDR3 is CASSVREQYF. CDR3 sequence (DNA): TGTGCCAGCAGTGTTCGCGAGCAGTACTTC.

This chain links TRBV27 with TRBJ2-7; D is perhaps TRBD1 (5 bases). The CDR3 has 11 amino acids. The V end was cut by 10 bases, the J end by 1 base, with 8 bases between. Germline CDR1 reads MNHEY; CDR2 reads SMNVEV (reference sequence). The CDR3 DNA follows: TGTGCCATAGGGGTTTCCTACGAGCAGTACTTC. This translates into CAIGVSYEQYF.

V is TRBV6-4 and J is TRBJ2-3, with TRBD2 matching over 13 bases. The CDR3 is 16 amino acids. The germline gives CDR1 MRHNA, CDR2 SNTAGT. V lost 6 bases to trimming and J lost 5 bases; unmatched junction nucleotides: 8. This CDR3 is CASSQLAGGARDTQYF. The CDR3 nucleotides read TGTGCCAGCAGCCAACTAGCGGGAGGGGCCCGAGATACGCAGTATTTT.

The chain recombines TRBV29-1 with TRBJ1-1, with D uncertain. The germline V gene has CDR1 SQVTM and CDR2 ANQGSEA. V was clipped by 4 bases and J by 1 base, with 13 bases between them. The CDR3 sequence is 14 residues long. In DNA, the CDR3 is TGCAGCGTTGTAGTGATTATCTCGAACACTGAAGCTTTCTTT. Its protein is CSVVVIISNTEAFF.

The chain couples TRBV7-6 to TRBJ2-3, with D possibly being TRBD1 (6 bases). This CDR3 has 14 residues. Trimming took off 1 base at V and 1 base at J, with 6 bases between the two ends. Germline values: CDR1 SGHVS, CDR2 FNYEAQ. CDR3 DNA sequence: TGTGCCAGCAGCTTAGGGACAGGCACAGATACGCAGTATTTT. Translation gives CASSLGTGTDTQYF.

This clone has only one observation. This chain connects TRBV7-2 to TRBJ2-5; 11 positions match TRBD2. Germline assignment: CDR1 SGHTA and CDR2 FQGNSA. There are 16 residues in the CDR3. Trimming cost V 3 bases and J 1 base; bases outside gene matches: 4. This CDR3 is CASSLTGTSGQETQYF. The CDR3 DNA reads TGTGCCAGCAGCTTGACCGGGACTAGCGGCCAAGAGACCCAGTACTTC.

This clone was picked up a small number of times. The rearrangement uses TRBV6-6 and TRBJ2-7, with a weak D call TRBD2 (6 bases). Trimming pared 5 bases from V and 2 bases from J, leaving 10 bases between. Germline CDR1 is MNHNY and CDR2 is SVGAGI (reference sequence). This CDR3 comprises 13 residues. The CDR3 spells CASSTRTTYEQYF. The DNA of the CDR3 is TGTGCCAGCAGTACTAGGACTACCTACGAGCAGTACTTC.

The chain recombines TRBV29-1 with TRBJ1-1, with 8 bases that match TRBD1. Germline assignment: CDR1 SQVTM and CDR2 ANQGSEA. The CDR3 covers 13 residues. V dropped 7 bases and J dropped 3; count of bases not matched to a gene: 7. The DNA for the CDR3 is TGCAGCGCTAAAACAGGGGGGGACACTGAAGCTTTCTTT. Protein: CSAKTGGDTEAFF. The complete variable domain, with remaining parts taken from reference TRBV29-1 and TRBJ1-1, reads SAVISQKPSRDICQRGTSLTIQCQVDSQVTMMFWYRQQPGQSLTLIATANQGSEATYESGFVIDKFPISRPNLTFSTLTVSNMSPEDSSIYLCSAKTGGDTEAFFGQGTRLTVV.

The chain uses TRBV6-1 and TRBJ1-2, with a tentative D call TRBD1 (6 bases). Germline CDR1 reads MNHNS; CDR2 reads SASEGT. This CDR3 is built from 13 residues. V was clipped by 6 bases and J by 6 bases, with 14 bases between them. DNA of the CDR3: TGTGCCAGCAGGCGGACAGAGTCGCATGGCTACACCTTC. It encodes CASRRTESHGYTF.

The genes are TRBV11-2 and TRBJ2-7; 8 bases agree with TRBD2. J gave up 2 bases and V 5 bases, and 14 bases lay outside the gene matches. The germline gives CDR1 SGHAT, CDR2 FQNNGV. This CDR3 comprises 17 residues. CDR3 amino acids: CASSGSGGPHIPYEQYF. CDR3 nucleotide sequence: TGTGCCAGCAGCGGTTCGGGAGGGCCACATATTCCCTACGAGCAGTACTTC. The whole variable domain, filled in from reference TRBV11-2 and TRBJ2-7, reads EAGVAQSPRYKIIEKRQSVAFWCNPISGHATLYWYQQILGQGPKLLIQFQNNGVVDDSQLPKDRFSAERLKGVDSTLKIQPAKLEDSAVYLCASSGSGGPHIPYEQYFGPGTRLTVT.

The chain is built from TRBV21-1 and TRBJ2-4; TRBD2, as called in the table, went unchecked against the DNA. TRBV21-1 is noted as a pseudogene. The CDR3 is 18 amino acids. This CDR3 reads CASSKPGVRGPGKNIQYF. The CDR3 DNA reads as TGTGCCAGCAGCAAACCGGGGGTGAGGGGACCGGGCAAAAACATTCAGTACTTC.

This rearrangement joins TRBV28 to TRBJ1-1; D unclear. V was pared by 6 bases and J by 8 bases, with 13 bases between. CDR1 and CDR2 (germline): MDHEN, SYDVKM. CDR3 length: 12 amino acids. CDR3: CASRLPQSEAFF. CDR3 in DNA: TGTGCCAGCAGGCTTCCACAGTCAGAAGCTTTCTTT.